This T cell receptor (beta chain) was recorded in a study of neurological immune-mediated disorders. This clonotype was seen ten or more times. Its target is unknown. Findings and caveats of the study: In HTLV-1-associated myelopathy, TCR clonal expansion was greatest, whereas multiple sclerosis had the least, falling below healthy controls. No CDR3 amino acid sequences recurred among expanded clones across subjects, suggesting private repertoires in all groups.

The ends lost 6 bases at V and 16 bases at J; junction bases unmatched: 9. Per the germline V gene, CDR1 is SQVTM and CDR2 is ANQGSEA. The CDR3 extends over 11 amino acids. 5'RACE with 10-nucleotide random UMIs produced the cDNA. TCRdb re-analysed the 5' RACE reads in MiXCR, keeping a single row per CDR3 protein. The repertoire holds over 15,000 distinct CDR3 sequences, with about 10% as singletons. The chain has TRBV29-1 and TRBJ2-1; 10 bases are shared with TRBD2. Sequencing used CD8+ T cells from blood. The source of this sequence is a woman aged 45-65 years in good health. The CDR3 DNA reads TGCAGCGTCCCAAAGCGGGAGGGCCCCTTCTTC. This codes for CSVPKREGPFF.